This TCR beta chain is from a study of T cell responses to AZD1222 COVID-19 vaccine. Study details: Pooling of second doses given at about 4 or about 12 weeks was done.

Germline CDR1 reads SGHVS; CDR2 reads FNYEAQ. CDR3 length: 16 residues. Trimming took 5 bases from V and 1 from J, leaving 17 bases between them. Repertoires were generated with immunoSEQ multiplex PCR, while TCRdb's copy carries only in-frame clones and drops some. The table lists roughly 66,000 clones, roughly four fifths of them singletons, with around 5% in the top ten. The TCR sequence derives from an adult in good health. This material consisted of peripheral blood, taken on day 0 of AZD1222 vaccination. The chain joins TRBV7-6 to TRBJ1-1, with a possible D match to TRBD1 (5 bases). CDR3 residues: CASSTPLGQGNTEAFF. For the CDR3, the DNA is TGTGCCAGCAGCACTCCCCTTGGGCAGGGGAACACTGAAGCTTTCTTT.